The 9 T cell receptor beta chains below were found in one sample sequenced in a study of CD8 T cells in Susac syndrome. When the RNA was reverse transcribed, random hexamers were used with an input of roughly 0.45 to 1 ug. MiXCR was run by TCRdb on the immunoSEQ multiplex PCR reads, yielding one entry per CDR3 protein. The data contain about 430,000 distinct CDR3 sequences, 75% to 90% of them singletons. The sample comprised CD8+ T cells from PBMCs. All receptors come from a human donor with multiple sclerosis.

The chain employs TRBV18 and TRBJ1-5; D gene uncertain. The CDR3 length is 13 residues. V was cut by 6 bases and J by 4 bases, with 10 bases left in between. The germline CDR1 and CDR2 sequences are KGHSH and LQKENI. The DNA for the CDR3 is TGTGCCAGCTCCCTTATAAGGAATCAGCCCCAGCATTTT. Its protein product is CASSLIRNQPQHF.

The chain uses TRBV30 and TRBJ1-1; the match to TRBD1 covers 8 bases. This CDR3 region has 13 residues. CDR1 GTSNPN and CDR2 SVGIG come from the germline V gene (reference sequence). The V and J ends lost 2 bases and 3 bases, in that order; junction bases with no gene match: 2. This chain's CDR3 is CAWSRTGYTEAFF. CDR3 DNA sequence: TGTGCCTGGAGTCGGACAGGGTACACTGAAGCTTTCTTT.

This chain links TRBV12-3 or TRBV12-4 with TRBJ2-5; 10 nucleotides agree with TRBD2. The CDR3 is 15 residues long. V lost 3 bases to trimming and J lost 2 bases; unmatched junction nucleotides: 3. The CDR3 region is CASSFLAGGQETQYF. The CDR3 coding sequence is TGTGCCAGCAGTTTTTTAGCGGGAGGACAAGAGACCCAGTACTTC.

The rearrangement uses TRBV3-1 and TRBJ1-6; tentative D call: TRBD1 (5 bases). The V gene lost 3 bases and the J gene lost 9 bases, with 33 bases spanning the gap. Germline lookup yields CDR1 LGHDT and CDR2 YNNKEL (reference sequence). This CDR3 has 21 amino acids. The CDR3 sequence: CASSHSIGPRAGLWGGSPLHF. The DNA for the CDR3 is TGTGCCAGCAGCCATAGTATAGGTCCCCGAGCGGGGCTTTGGGGAGGTTCACCCCTCCACTTT.

The V call is TRBV5-5, the J call TRBJ2-7; 7 bases are a match to TRBD1. Trimming cost V 4 bases and J 3 bases; bases outside gene matches: 4. Germline values: CDR1 SGHKS, CDR2 YYEKEE (reference sequence). This CDR3 region has 13 residues. The CDR3 here is CASSHGTDYEQYF. In DNA, the CDR3 is TGTGCCAGCAGCCACGGGACAGACTACGAGCAGTACTTC.

This chain connects TRBV27 to TRBJ2-7; 8 bases map to TRBD2. CDR3 length: 14 residues. Trimming cost V 7 bases and J 6 bases; bases outside gene matches: 11. Germline V lookup: CDR1 MNHEY, CDR2 SMNVEV (reference sequence). The CDR3 DNA reads as TGTGCCAGCAACCCCACGGGAGGGCCAGGCGAGCAGTACTTC. It is translated as CASNPTGGPGEQYF.

This chain connects TRBV27 to TRBJ2-7; D tentatively fits TRBD1 or TRBD2 (5 bases each). In germline, CDR1 is MNHEY, CDR2 SMNVEV (reference sequence). The CDR3 is 17 residues long. Trimming took 5 bases from V and 4 from J, leaving 24 bases between them. The CDR3 DNA follows: TGTGCCAGCAGTCCCCTTCCCTTGGGGGATCTACCTTACGAGCAGTACTTC. Its translation: CASSPLPLGDLPYEQYF.

This clonotype has only a few counts. V is TRBV6-6 and J is TRBJ2-7; 9 bases match TRBD1. The CDR3 extends over 15 amino acids. In germline, CDR1 is MNHNY, CDR2 SVGAGI (reference sequence). The V gene end was trimmed by 6 bases and the J gene end by 0 bases; junction bases not matched to a gene: 6. The DNA for the CDR3 is TGTGCCAGCAGCGTAACAGGGGGCGCCTCCTACGAGCAGTACTTC. Translation gives CASSVTGGASYEQYF.

The V gene is TRBV11-2, the J gene TRBJ1-2, with 11 bases matching TRBD1. This CDR3 spans 14 amino acids. Germline CDR1 and CDR2: SGHAT and FQNNGV. The V and J ends lost 4 bases and 6 bases, in that order; junction bases with no gene match: 4. The CDR3 DNA reads as TGTGCCAGCAGCTATTGGACAGGGGGCCATGGCTACACCTTC. Translated: CASSYWTGGHGYTF.